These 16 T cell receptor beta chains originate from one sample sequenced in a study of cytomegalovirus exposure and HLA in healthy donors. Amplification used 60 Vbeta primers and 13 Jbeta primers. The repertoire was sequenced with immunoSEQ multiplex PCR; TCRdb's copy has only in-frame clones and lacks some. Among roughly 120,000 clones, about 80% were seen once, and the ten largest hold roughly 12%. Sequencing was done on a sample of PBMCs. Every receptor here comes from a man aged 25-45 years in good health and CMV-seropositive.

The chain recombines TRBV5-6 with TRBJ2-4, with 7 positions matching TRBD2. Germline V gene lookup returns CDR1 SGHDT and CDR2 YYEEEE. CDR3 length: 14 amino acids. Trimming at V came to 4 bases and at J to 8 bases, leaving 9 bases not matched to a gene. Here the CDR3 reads CASSGGWGGDIQYF. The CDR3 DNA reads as TGTGCCAGCAGCGGGGGGTGGGGGGGAGACATTCAGTACTTC.

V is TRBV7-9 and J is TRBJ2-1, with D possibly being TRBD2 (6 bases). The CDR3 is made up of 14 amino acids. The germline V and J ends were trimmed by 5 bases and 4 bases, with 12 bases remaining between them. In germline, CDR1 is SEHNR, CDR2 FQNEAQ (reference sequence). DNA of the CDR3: TGTGCCAGCAGCCTCGGGACTCTATACAATGAGCAGTTCTTC. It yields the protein CASSLGTLYNEQFF.

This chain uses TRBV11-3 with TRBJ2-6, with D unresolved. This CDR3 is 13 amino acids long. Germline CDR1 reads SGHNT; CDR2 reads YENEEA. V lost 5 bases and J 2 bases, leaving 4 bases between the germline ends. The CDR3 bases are TGTGCCAGCAGCATTACTGGGGCCAACGTCCTGACTTTC. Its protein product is CASSITGANVLTF.

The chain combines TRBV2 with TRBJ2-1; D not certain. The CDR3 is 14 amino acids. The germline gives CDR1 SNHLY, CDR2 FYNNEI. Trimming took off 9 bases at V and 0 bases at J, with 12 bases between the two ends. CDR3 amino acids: CASVTGLSYNEQFF. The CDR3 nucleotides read TGTGCCAGTGTTACGGGTCTCTCCTACAATGAGCAGTTCTTC.

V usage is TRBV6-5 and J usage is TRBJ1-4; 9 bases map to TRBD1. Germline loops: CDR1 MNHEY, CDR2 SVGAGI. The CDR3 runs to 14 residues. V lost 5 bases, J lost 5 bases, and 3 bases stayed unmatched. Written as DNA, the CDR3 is TGTGCCAGCAGTCGACAGGGGGGGAATGAAAAACTGTTTTTT. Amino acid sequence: CASSRQGGNEKLFF.

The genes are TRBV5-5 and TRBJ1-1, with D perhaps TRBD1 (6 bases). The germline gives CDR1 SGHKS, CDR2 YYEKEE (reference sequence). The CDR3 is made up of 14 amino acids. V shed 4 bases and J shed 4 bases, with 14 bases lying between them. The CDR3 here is CASSEQGEVTEAFF. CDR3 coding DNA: TGTGCCAGCAGCGAACAGGGAGAAGTCACTGAAGCTTTCTTT. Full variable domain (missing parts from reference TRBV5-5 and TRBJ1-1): DAGVTQSPTHLIKTRGQQVTLRCSPISGHKSVSWYQQVLGQGPQFIFQYYEKEERGRGNFPDRFSARQFPNYSSELNVNALLLGDSALYLCASSEQGEVTEAFFGQGTRLTVV.

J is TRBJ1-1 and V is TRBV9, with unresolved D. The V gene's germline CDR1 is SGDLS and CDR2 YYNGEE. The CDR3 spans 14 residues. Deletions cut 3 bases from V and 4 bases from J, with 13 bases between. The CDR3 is CASSGRFSGTEAFF. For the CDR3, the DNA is TGTGCCAGCAGCGGGCGCTTCTCAGGCACTGAAGCTTTCTTT. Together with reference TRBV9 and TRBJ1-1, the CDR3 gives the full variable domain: DSGVTQTPKHLITATGQRVTLRCSPRSGDLSVYWYQQSLDQGLQFLIQYYNGEERAKGNILERFSAQQFPDLHSELNLSSLELGDSALYFCASSGRFSGTEAFFGQGTRLTVV.

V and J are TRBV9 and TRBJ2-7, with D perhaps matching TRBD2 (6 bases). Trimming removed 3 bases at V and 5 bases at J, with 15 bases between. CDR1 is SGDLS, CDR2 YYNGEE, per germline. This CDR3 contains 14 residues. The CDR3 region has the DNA TGTGCCAGCAGCGGAGCTGCGGGACGCAACGAGCAGTACTTC. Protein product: CASSGAAGRNEQYF.

The CDR3: CAISELYGYTF. DNA of the CDR3: TGTGCCATCAGTGAGCTCTATGGCTACACCTTC. The V gene is TRBV10-3, the J gene TRBJ1-2, with D unresolved. Germline V gene sequence: CDR1 ENHRY, CDR2 SYGVKD. V was shortened by 2 bases and J by 4 bases, with 2 bases between the two germline ends. CDR3 length: 11 amino acids.

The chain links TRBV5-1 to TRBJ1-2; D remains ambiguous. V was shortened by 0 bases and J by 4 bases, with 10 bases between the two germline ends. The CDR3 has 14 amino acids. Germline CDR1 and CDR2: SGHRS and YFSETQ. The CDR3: CASSLGGFGYGYTF. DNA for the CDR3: TGCGCCAGCAGCTTGGGAGGGTTCGGCTATGGCTACACCTTC.

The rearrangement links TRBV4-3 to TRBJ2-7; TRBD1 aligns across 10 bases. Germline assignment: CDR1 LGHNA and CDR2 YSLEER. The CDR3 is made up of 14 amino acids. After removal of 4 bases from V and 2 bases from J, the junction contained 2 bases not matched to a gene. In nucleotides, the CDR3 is TGCGCCAGCAGCCCCGGGACAGGGGCCTACGAGCAGTACTTC. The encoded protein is CASSPGTGAYEQYF.

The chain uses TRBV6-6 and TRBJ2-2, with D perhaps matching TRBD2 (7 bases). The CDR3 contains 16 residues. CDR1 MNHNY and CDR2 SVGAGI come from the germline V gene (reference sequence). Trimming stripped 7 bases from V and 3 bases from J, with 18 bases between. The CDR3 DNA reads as TGTGCCAGCACGGGGGGCAGGGGTAGCGACACCGGGGAGCTGTTTTTT. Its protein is CASTGGRGSDTGELFF.

The CDR3 DNA follows: TGTGCCAGTAGTCCCGGGACAGGGGCTGGCTATGGCTACACCTTC. It encodes CASSPGTGAGYGYTF. The V and J genes are TRBV19 and TRBJ1-2; 10 bases match TRBD1. J gave up 4 bases and V 5 bases, and 7 bases lay outside the gene matches. This CDR3 comprises 15 residues. Germline CDR1 and CDR2: LNHDA and SQIVND (reference sequence).

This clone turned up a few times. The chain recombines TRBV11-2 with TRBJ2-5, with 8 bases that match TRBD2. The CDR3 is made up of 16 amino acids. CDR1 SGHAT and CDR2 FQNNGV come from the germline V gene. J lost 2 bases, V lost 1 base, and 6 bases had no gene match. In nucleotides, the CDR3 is TGTGCCAGCAGCTTAGGGATTAGCGGGGCTCAAGAGACCCAGTACTTC. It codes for CASSLGISGAQETQYF.

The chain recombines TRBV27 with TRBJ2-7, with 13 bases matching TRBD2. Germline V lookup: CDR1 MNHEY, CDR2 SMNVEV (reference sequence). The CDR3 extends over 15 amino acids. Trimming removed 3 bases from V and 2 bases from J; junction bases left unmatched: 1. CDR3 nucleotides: TGTGCCAGCAGTTTGGGACTAGCGGGGACCTACGAGCAGTACTTC. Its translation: CASSLGLAGTYEQYF.

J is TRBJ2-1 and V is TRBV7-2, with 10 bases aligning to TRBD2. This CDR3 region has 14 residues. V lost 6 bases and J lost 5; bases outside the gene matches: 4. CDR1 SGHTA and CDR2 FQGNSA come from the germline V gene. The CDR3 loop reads CASSLAGVHNEQFF. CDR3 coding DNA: TGTGCCAGCAGTCTAGCGGGGGTCCACAATGAGCAGTTCTTC.